This T cell receptor beta chain was sequenced during a study of T-cell memory formation after mild COVID-19. Study overall: TCR clusters were mostly confined to one donor each.

V was pared by 4 bases and J by 0 bases, with 15 bases of the junction left unmatched. The CDR3 length is 19 residues. Germline CDR1 reads SGHRS; CDR2 reads YFSETQ. TCRdb passed the 5' RACE reads through MiXCR, listing each CDR3 protein once. The table has around 450,000 distinct CDR3 sequences, 20% to 25% seen once. The receptor was isolated from an adult woman who had mild COVID-19 (a few samples of this study predate the infection). Cell type and time point are not known. This chain uses TRBV5-1 with TRBJ2-1, with 8 bases lining up with TRBD2. The sequencing sample was made of PBMCs or a T cell subset sorted from them (not recorded which). CDR3 sequence reads: CASSRFSASGLRSYNEQFF. The DNA of the CDR3 is TGCGCCAGCAGCCGTTTCTCGGCTAGCGGGCTCCGCTCCTACAATGAGCAGTTCTTC.